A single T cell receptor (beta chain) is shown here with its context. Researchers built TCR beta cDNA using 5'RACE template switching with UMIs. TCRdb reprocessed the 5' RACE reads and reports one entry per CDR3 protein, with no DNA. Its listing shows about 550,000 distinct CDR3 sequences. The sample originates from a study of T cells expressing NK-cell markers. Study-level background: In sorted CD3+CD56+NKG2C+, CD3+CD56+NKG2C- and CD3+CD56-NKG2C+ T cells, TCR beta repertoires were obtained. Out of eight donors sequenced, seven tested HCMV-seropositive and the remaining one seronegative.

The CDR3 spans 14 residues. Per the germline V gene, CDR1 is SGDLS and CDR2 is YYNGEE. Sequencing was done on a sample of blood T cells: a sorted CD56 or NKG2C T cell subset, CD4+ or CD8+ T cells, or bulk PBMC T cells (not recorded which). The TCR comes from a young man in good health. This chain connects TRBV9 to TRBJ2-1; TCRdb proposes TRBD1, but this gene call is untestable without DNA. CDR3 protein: CASSRWVQGNEQFF. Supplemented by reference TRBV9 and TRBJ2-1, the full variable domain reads DSGVTQTPKHLITATGQRVTLRCSPRSGDLSVYWYQQSLDQGLQFLIQYYNGEERAKGNILERFSAQQFPDLHSELNLSSLELGDSALYFCASSRWVQGNEQFFGPGTRLTVL.